This T cell receptor (beta chain) is drawn from a study of T cell repertoires in cytomegalovirus infection. General study points: Clonotype analysis showed dominance of the ex vivo response by HLA-C-restricted CMV-specific TCR beta clonotypes.

CDR3 length equals 13 residues. The germline CDR1 and CDR2 sequences are WSHSY and SAAADI. V gave up 6 bases and J gave up 2 bases, with 10 bases separating them. This clonotype was observed a few times. What it recognizes is unknown. TCRdb passed the reads through MiXCR, listing each CDR3 protein once. The sample gives hundreds of thousands of distinct CDR3 sequences, over 25% of which show up once; roughly 12% is in the top ten. Sequencing was performed on cultured CD8+ T cells from PBMCs, taken from culture after CMV antigen stimulation. This sequence was found in a human donor in good health (CMV status not recorded). Some clones in this sample may be carry-over from other donors' samples. This sequence joins TRBV10-2 and TRBJ2-5; possibly TRBD2 for D (6 bases). The CDR3 nucleotides are TGCGCCAGCAGGGGGGGAGAGCAAGAGACCCAGTACTTC. Encoded protein: CASRGGEQETQYF.